The entry below gives a single TCR beta chain sequence along with its context. Its antigen is not known. This sample was taken from a study of T cell responses to AZD1222 COVID-19 vaccine. Findings of the study overall: Baseline seropositivity occurred in only a handful of AZD1222 recipients. Repertoire samples came only from after the peak T cell response.

Using immunoSEQ multiplex PCR, the repertoire was profiled, and TCRdb retains in-frame clones only, with some absent. The sample has more than 100,000 clones, roughly 90% seen once. Deletions cut 2 bases from V and 5 bases from J, with 12 bases between. CDR1 and CDR2 from the germline V gene are PRHDT and FYEKMQ (reference sequence). This CDR3 comprises 14 residues. The clonotype comes from an adult in good health. This specimen was peripheral blood, taken on day 0 of AZD1222 vaccination. The V call is TRBV13, the J call TRBJ1-2; D not certain. The chain's CDR3 is CASSLRERGYGYTF. The CDR3 DNA reads as TGTGCCAGCAGCTTAAGGGAGCGAGGGTATGGCTACACCTTC.